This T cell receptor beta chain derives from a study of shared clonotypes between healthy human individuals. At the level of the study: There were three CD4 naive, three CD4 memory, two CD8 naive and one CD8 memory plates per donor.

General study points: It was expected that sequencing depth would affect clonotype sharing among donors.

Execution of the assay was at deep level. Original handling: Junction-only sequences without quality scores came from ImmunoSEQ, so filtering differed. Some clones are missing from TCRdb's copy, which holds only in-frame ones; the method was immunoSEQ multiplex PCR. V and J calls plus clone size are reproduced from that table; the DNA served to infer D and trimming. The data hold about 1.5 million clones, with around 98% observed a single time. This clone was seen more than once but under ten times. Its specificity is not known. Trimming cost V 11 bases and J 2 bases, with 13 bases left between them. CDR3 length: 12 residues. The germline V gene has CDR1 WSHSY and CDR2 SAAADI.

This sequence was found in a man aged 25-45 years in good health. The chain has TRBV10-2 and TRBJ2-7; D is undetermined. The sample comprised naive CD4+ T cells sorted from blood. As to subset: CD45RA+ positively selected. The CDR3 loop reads CAASRQAYEQYF. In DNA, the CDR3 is TGCGCCGCCAGCAGACAAGCCTACGAGCAGTACTTC.